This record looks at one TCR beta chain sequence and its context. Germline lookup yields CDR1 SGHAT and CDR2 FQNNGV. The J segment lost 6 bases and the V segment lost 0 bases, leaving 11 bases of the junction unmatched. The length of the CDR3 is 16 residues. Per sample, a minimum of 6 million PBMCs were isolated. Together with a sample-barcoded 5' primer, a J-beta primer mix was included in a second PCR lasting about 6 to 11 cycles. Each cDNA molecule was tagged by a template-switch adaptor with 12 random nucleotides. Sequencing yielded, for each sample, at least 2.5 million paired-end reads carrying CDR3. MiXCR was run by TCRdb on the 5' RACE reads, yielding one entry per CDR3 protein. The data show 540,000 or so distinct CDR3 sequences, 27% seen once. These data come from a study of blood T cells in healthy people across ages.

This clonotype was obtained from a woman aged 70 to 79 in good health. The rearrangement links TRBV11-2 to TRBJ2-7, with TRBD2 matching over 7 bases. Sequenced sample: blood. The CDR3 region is CASSLEFARGGGEQYF. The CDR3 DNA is TGTGCCAGCAGCTTAGAGTTTGCTCGCGGGGGTGGCGAGCAGTACTTC. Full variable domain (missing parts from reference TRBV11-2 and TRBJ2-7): EAGVAQSPRYKIIEKRQSVAFWCNPISGHATLYWYQQILGQGPKLLIQFQNNGVVDDSQLPKDRFSAERLKGVDSTLKIQPAKLEDSAVYLCASSLEFARGGGEQYFGPGTRLTVT.